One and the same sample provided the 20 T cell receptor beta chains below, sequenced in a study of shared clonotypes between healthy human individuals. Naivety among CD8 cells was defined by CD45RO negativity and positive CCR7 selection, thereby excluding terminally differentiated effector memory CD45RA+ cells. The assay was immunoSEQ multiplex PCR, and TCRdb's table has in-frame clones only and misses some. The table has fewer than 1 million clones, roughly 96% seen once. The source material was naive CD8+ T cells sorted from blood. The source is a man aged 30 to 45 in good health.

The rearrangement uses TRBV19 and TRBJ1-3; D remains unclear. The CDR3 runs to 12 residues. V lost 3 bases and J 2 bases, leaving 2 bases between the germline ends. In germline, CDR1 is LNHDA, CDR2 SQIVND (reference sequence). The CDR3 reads CASSIPGNTIYF. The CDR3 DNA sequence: TGTGCCAGTAGTATTCCTGGAAACACCATATATTTT. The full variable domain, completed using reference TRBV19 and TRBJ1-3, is DGGITQSPKYLFRKEGQNVTLSCEQNLNHDAMYWYRQDPGQGLRLIYYSQIVNDFQKGDIAEGYSVSREKKESFPLTVTSAQKNPTAFYLCASSIPGNTIYFGEGSWLTVV.

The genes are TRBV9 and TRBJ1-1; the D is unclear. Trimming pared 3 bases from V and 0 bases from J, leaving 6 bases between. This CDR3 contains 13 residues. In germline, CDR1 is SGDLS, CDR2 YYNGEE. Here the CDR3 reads CASSELVNTEAFF. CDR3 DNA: TGTGCCAGCAGCGAACTGGTGAACACTGAAGCTTTCTTT.

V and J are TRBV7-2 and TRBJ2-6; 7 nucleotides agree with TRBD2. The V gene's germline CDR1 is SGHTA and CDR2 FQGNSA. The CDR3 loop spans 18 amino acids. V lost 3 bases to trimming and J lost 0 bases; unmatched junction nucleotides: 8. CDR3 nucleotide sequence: TGTGCCAGCAGCTTTCGGGACTATTCCCTCTCTGGGGCCAACGTCCTGACTTTC. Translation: CASSFRDYSLSGANVLTF.

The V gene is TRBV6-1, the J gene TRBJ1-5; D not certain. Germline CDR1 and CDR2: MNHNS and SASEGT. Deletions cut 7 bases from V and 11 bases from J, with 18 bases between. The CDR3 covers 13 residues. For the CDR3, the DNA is TGTGCCAGCACCCAGAGGTCCGCGGGATCCCAGCATTTT. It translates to CASTQRSAGSQHF.

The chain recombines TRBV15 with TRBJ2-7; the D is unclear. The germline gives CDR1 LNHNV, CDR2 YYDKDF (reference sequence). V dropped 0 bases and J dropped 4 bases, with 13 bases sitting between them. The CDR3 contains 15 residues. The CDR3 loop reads CATSRDRGAGYEQYF. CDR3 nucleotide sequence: TGTGCCACCAGCAGAGATCGAGGTGCAGGTTACGAGCAGTACTTC.

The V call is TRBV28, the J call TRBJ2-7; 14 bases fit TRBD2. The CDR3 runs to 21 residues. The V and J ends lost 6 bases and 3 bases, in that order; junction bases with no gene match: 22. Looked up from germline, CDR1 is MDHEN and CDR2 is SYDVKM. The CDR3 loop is CASSPSPLTSGRVAAFYEQYF. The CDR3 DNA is TGTGCCAGCAGCCCTTCCCCCCTGACTAGCGGGAGGGTCGCAGCCTTCTACGAGCAGTACTTC.

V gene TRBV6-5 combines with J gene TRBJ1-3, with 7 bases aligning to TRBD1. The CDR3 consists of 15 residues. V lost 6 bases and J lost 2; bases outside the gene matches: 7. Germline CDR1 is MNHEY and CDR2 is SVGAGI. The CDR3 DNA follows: TGTGCCAGCAGAAAAGGGACAGCCCCTGGAAACACCATATATTTT. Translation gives CASRKGTAPGNTIYF.

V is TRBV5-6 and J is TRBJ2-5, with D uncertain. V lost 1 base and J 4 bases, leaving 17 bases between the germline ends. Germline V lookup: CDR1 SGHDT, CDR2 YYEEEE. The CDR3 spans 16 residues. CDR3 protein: CASSLFEPPELETQYF. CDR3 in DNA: TGTGCCAGCAGCTTGTTTGAGCCACCGGAGTTAGAGACCCAGTACTTC.

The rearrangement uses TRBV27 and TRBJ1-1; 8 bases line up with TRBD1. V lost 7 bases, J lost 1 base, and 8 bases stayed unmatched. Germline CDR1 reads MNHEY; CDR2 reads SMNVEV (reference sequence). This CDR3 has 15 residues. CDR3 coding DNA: TGTGCCAGCAAAACTCAGGGGGCGGGGAACACTGAAGCTTTCTTT. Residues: CASKTQGAGNTEAFF.

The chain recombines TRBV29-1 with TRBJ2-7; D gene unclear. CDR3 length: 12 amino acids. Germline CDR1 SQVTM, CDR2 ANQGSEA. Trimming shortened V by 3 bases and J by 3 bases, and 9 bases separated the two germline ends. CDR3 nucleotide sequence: TGCAGCGTTGAGAACCAGAACTACGAGCAGTACTTC. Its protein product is CSVENQNYEQYF.

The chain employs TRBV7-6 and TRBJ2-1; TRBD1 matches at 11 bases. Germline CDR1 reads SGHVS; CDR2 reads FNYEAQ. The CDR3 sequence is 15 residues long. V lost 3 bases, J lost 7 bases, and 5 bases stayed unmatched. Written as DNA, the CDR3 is TGTGCCAGCAGCTTGGGACAGGGGGTCAGGAATGAGCAGTTCTTC. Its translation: CASSLGQGVRNEQFF.

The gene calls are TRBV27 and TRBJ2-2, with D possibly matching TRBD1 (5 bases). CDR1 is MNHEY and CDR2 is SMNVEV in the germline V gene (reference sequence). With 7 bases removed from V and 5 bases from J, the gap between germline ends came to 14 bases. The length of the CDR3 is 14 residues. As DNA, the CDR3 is TGTGCCAGCACCAGTACACCAGGGACCGGGGAGCTGTTTTTT. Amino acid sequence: CASTSTPGTGELFF.

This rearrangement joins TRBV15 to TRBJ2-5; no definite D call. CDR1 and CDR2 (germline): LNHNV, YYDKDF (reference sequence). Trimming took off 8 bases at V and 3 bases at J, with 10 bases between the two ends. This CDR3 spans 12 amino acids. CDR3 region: CATEDVEETQYF. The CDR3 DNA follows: TGTGCCACCGAGGACGTCGAAGAGACCCAGTACTTC.

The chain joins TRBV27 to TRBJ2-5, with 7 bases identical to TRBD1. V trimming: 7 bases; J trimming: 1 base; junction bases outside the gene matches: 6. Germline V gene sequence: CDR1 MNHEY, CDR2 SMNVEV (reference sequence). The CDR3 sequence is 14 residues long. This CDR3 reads CASKQDRVQETQYF. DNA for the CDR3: TGTGCCAGCAAGCAAGACAGGGTCCAAGAGACCCAGTACTTC.

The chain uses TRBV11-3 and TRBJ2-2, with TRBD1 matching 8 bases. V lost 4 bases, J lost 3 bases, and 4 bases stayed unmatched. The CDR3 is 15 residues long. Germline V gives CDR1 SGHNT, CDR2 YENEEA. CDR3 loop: CASSSDRGDTGELFF. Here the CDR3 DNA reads TGTGCCAGCAGCTCCGACAGGGGCGACACCGGGGAGCTGTTTTTT.

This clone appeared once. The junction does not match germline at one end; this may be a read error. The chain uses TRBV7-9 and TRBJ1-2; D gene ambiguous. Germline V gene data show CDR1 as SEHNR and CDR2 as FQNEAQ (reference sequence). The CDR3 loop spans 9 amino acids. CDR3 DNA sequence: TGTGCCAGCAGCTTCGACACCTCCTTC. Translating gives CASSFDTSF.

CDR3 protein: CATQDRGLYGYTF. CDR3 bases: TGTGCCACCCAAGACAGGGGGTTGTATGGCTACACCTTC. The V and J genes are TRBV6-1 and TRBJ1-2, with 9 nucleotides matching TRBD1. The germline CDR1 and CDR2 sequences are MNHNS and SASEGT. Trimming at V came to 10 bases and at J to 5 bases, leaving 8 bases not matched to a gene. The CDR3 totals 13 residues.

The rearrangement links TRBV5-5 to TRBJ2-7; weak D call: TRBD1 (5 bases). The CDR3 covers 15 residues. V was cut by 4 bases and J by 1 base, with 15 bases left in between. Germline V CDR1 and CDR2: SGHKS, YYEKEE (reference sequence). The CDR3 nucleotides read TGTGCCAGCAGCCTGACAGCCACTTTATCCTACGAGCAGTACTTC. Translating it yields CASSLTATLSYEQYF. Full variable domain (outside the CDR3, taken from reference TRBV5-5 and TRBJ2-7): DAGVTQSPTHLIKTRGQQVTLRCSPISGHKSVSWYQQVLGQGPQFIFQYYEKEERGRGNFPDRFSARQFPNYSSELNVNALLLGDSALYLCASSLTATLSYEQYFGPGTRLTVT.

The CDR3 sequence: CASSPYSGTGTGELFF. The CDR3 DNA is TGTGCCAGCAGCCCCTATTCCGGGACAGGCACCGGGGAGCTGTTTTTT. The chain links TRBV7-6 to TRBJ2-2; 8 nucleotides align to TRBD1. The CDR3 is 16 residues long. V dropped 5 bases and J dropped 4; count of bases not matched to a gene: 9. Germline V gene lookup returns CDR1 SGHVS and CDR2 FNYEAQ.

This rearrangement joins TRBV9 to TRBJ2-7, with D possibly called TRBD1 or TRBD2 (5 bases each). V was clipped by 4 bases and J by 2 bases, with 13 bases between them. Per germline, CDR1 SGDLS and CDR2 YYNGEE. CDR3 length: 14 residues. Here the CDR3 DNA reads TGTGCCAGCAGCCCCCGGGACGGAGCCTACGAGCAGTACTTC. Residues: CASSPRDGAYEQYF.